This TCR beta chain stems from a study of shared clonotypes between healthy human individuals. The V and J ends lost 6 bases and 0 bases, in that order; junction bases with no gene match: 5. The CDR3 runs to 16 residues. CDR1 and CDR2 (germline): MNHNY, SVGAGI (reference sequence). Details on this clone: Its antigen remains unidentified.

Those who donated, Caucasian adults without exception, all lived in Nashville, Tennessee. The assay was immunoSEQ multiplex PCR, and TCRdb's table has in-frame clones only and misses some. The sample yields more than 1 million clones, 78% seen once. Overall study findings and caveats: Clonotypes not shared had lower generation probabilities than those common to all four donors. Although depth was large, rarefaction showed that sequencing of the sorted subsets was incomplete. Since donors were few, the genetic and exposure-history diversity represented was limited.

The source of this sequence is a man between 18 and 35 years old in good health. Some clones in this sample may be carry-over from other donors' samples. The V call is TRBV6-6, the J call TRBJ2-7, with TRBD2 identical over 13 bases. The sequencing sample was made of memory CD4+ T cells from PBMCs. The subset here: CD45RA-negative fraction. The CDR3 DNA is TGTGCCAGCAGCCCTGGGACTAGCGGGGTCTCCTACGAGCAGTACTTC. This sequence encodes CASSPGTSGVSYEQYF.